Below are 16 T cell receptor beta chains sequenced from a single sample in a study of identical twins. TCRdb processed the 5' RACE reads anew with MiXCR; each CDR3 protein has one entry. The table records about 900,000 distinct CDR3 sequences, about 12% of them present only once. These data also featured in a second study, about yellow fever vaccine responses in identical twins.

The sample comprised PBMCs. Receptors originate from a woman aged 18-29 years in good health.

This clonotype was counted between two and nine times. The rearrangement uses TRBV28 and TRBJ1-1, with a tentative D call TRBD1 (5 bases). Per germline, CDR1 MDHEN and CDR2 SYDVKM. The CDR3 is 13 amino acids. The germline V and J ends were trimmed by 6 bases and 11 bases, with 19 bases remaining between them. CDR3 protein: CASRSVKTAIAFF. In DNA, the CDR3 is TGTGCCAGCAGGTCGGTCAAGACAGCCATCGCTTTCTTT.

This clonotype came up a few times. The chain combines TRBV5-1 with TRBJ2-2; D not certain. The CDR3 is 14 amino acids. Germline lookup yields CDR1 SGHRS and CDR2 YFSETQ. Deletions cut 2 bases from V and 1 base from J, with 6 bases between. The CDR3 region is CASSFPENTGELFF. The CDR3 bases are TGCGCCAGCAGCTTTCCGGAGAACACCGGGGAGCTGTTTTTT.

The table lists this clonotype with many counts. For the CDR3, the DNA is TGCGCCAGCAGCATCTCTAGCACAGATACGCAGTATTTT. It encodes CASSISSTDTQYF. The chain employs TRBV5-1 and TRBJ2-3; D remains ambiguous. Germline values: CDR1 SGHRS, CDR2 YFSETQ. The ends were cut back, 4 bases at V and 0 bases at J, with 6 bases in the middle. The CDR3 sequence is 13 residues long.

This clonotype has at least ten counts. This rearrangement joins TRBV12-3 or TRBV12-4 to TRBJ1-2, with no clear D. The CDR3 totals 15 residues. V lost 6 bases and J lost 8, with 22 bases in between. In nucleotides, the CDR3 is TGTGCCAGCAGCAACAGAGACCCCCCGGAGAGAGGCTACACCTTC. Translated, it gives CASSNRDPPERGYTF.

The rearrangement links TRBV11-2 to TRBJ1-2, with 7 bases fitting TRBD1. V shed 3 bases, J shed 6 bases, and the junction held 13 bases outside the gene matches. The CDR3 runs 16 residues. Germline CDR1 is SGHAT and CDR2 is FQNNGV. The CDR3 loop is CASSFSSGTDLNGYTF. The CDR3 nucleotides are TGTGCCAGCAGCTTCTCCTCCGGGACAGACCTCAATGGCTACACCTTC.

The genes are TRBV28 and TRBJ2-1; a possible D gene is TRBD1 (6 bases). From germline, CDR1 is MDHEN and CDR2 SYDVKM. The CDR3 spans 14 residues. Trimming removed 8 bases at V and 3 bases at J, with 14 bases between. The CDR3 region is CASLQGGGYNEQFF. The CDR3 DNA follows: TGTGCCAGCTTACAGGGCGGAGGCTACAATGAGCAGTTCTTC.

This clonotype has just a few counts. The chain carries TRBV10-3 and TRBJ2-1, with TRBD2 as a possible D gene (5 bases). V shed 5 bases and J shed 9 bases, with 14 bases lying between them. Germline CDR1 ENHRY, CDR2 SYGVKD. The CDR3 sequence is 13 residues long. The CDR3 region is CAISIGELGEQFF. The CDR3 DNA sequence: TGTGCCATCAGTATCGGGGAATTGGGTGAGCAGTTCTTC.

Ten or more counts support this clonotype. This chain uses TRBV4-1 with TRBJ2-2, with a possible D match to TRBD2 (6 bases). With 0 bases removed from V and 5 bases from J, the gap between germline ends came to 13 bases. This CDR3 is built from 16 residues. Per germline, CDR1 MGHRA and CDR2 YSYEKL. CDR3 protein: CASSQDGTGDTGELFF. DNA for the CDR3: TGCGCCAGCAGCCAAGATGGGACGGGAGATACCGGGGAGCTGTTTTTT.

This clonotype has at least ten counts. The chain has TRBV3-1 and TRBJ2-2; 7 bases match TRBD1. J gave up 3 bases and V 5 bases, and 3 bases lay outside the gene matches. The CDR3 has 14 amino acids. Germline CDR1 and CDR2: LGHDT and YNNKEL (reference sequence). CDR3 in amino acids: CASSRGLDTGELFF. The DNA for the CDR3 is TGTGCCAGCAGCAGGGGGCTCGACACCGGGGAGCTGTTTTTT.

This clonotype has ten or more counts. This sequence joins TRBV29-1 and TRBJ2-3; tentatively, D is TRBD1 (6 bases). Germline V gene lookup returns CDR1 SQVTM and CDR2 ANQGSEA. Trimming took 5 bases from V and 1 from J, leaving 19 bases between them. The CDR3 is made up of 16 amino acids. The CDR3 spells CSVRSGAVIRTDTQYF. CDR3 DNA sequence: TGCAGCGTTCGTTCAGGGGCTGTAATACGCACAGATACGCAGTATTTT.

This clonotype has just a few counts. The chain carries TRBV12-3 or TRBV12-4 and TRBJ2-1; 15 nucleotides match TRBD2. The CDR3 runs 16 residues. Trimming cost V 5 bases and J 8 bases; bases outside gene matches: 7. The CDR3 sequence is CASSPGLAGGLHEQFF. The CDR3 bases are TGTGCCAGCAGTCCCGGACTAGCGGGGGGGCTGCATGAGCAGTTCTTC.

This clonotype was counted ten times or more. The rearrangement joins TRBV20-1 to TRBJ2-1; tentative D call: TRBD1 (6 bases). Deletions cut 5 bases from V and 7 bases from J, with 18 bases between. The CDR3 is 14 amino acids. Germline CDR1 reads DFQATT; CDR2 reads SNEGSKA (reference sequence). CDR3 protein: CSARPTQGMNEQFF. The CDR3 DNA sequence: TGCAGTGCTCGTCCAACACAGGGAATGAATGAGCAGTTCTTC.

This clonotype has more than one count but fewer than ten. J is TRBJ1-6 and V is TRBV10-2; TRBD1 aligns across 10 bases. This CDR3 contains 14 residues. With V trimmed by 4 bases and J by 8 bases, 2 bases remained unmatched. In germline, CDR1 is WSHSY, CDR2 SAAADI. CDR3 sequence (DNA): TGCGCCAGCAGTGGACAGGGGGCGGATTCACCCCTCCACTTT. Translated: CASSGQGADSPLHF.

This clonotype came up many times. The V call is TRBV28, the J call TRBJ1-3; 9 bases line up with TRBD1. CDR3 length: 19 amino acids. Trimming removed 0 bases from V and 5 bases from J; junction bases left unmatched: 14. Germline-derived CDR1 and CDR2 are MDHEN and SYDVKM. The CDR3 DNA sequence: TGTGCCAGCAGTTTATGGGGGTCCCGGGACAGGGAACTTCGAAACACCATATATTTT. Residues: CASSLWGSRDRELRNTIYF.

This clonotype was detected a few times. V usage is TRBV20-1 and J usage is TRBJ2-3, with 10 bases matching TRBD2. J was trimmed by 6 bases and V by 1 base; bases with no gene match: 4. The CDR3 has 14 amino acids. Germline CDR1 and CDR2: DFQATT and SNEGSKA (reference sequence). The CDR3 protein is CSARGLAGVDTQYF. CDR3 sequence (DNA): TGCAGTGCTAGAGGGCTAGCGGGGGTGGATACGCAGTATTTT.

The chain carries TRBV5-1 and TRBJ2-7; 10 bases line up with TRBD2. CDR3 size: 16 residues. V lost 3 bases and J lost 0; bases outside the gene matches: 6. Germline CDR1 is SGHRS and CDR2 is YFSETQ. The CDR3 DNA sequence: TGCGCCAGCAGCTCAGGACTAGCGGTTAGCTCCTACGAGCAGTACTTC. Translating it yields CASSSGLAVSSYEQYF.